This T cell receptor beta chain is drawn from a study of T cells in tuberculosis. Study background: The T cells targeted glucose monomycolate, a mycobacterial lipid, via CD1B. IGRA-negative adolescents, IGRA-positive adolescents with latent tuberculosis and adults with active tuberculosis formed this South African cohort. General study findings and limits: Smaller distances to GMM-specific TCRs suggested their expansion in active tuberculosis.

Measured with immunoSEQ multiplex PCR; TCRdb has only the in-frame clones, and not every one. This sample has more than 35,000 clones; over 90% occur once, and the top ten carry roughly 7.2%. This clone was detected once. Its antigen is currently unknown. On average about 100,000 T cells per donor were immunosequenced. In germline, CDR1 is SGHRS, CDR2 YFSETQ. Trimming removed 2 bases from V and 1 base from J, with 4 bases in between. The CDR3 extends over 12 amino acids. The sequenced material came from PBMCs. The sequence was obtained from a donor between 5 and 29 years old with latent tuberculosis or without tuberculosis infection. This chain joins TRBV5-1 and TRBJ2-7; D is unclear. CDR3: CASSFGSYEQYF. DNA of the CDR3: TGCGCCAGCAGCTTCGGTTCCTACGAGCAGTACTTC.